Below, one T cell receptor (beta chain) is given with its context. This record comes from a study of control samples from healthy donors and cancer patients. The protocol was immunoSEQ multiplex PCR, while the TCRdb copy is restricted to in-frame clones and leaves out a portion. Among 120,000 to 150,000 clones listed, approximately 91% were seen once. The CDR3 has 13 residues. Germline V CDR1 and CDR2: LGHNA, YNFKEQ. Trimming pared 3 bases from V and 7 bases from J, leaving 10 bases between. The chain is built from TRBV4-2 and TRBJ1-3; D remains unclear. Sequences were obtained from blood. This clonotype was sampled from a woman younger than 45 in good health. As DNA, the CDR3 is TGTGCCAGCAGCCAGGGTTTGTCCAACACCATATATTTT. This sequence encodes CASSQGLSNTIYF.